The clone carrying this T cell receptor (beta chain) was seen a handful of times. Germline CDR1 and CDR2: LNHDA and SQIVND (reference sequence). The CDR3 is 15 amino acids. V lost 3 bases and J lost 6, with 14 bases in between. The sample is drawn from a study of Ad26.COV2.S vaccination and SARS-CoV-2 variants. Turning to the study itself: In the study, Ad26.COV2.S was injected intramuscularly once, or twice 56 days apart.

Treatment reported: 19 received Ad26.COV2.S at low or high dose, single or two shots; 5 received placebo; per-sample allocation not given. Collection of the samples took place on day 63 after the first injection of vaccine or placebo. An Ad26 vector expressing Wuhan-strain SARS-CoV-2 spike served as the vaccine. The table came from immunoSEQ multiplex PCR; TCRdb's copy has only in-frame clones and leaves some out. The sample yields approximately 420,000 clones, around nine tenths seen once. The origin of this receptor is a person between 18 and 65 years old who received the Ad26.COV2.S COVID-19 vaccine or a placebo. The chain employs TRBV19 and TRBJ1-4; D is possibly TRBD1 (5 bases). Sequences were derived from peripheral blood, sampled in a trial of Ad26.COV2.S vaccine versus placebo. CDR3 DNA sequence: TGTGCCAGTAGTATCCATCTCGCACAGGATGAAAAACTGTTTTTT. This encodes CASSIHLAQDEKLFF.